Below are 21 T cell receptor beta chains sequenced from a single sample in a study of cytomegalovirus exposure and HLA in healthy donors (dated by TCRdb to 2017 to 2019). To prepare the library, the immunoSEQ multiplex PCR assay was applied. The multiplex PCR relied on a mix of 60 forward primers for TCR Vbeta segments and 13 reverse primers for TCR Jbeta segments. This immuneACCESS table, as held by TCRdb, lists in-frame sequences with V and J called but not all clones. Of the missing ones, under half trace to an unresolved V gene in checked studies; the others have no known cause. The sample table lists approximately 160,000 clones, about 80% of them with a count of one. The ten largest make up 1% of the sample. Specimen: PBMCs. Every receptor here comes from a woman aged 50 to 65 in good health and CMV-seropositive.

The V call is TRBV9, the J call TRBJ2-1, with no clear D. The CDR3 runs 15 residues. Germline values: CDR1 SGDLS, CDR2 YYNGEE. V lost 0 bases and J lost 4, with 11 bases in between. As DNA, the CDR3 is TGTGCCAGCAGCGTAGGTCGGTCCCCTTACAATGAGCAGTTCTTC. This translates into CASSVGRSPYNEQFF. Full variable domain (remainder filled in from reference TRBV9 and TRBJ2-1): DSGVTQTPKHLITATGQRVTLRCSPRSGDLSVYWYQQSLDQGLQFLIQYYNGEERAKGNILERFSAQQFPDLHSELNLSSLELGDSALYFCASSVGRSPYNEQFFGPGTRLTVL.

The chain employs TRBV6-5 and TRBJ1-1, with D possibly matching TRBD1 (6 bases). Trimming shortened V by 7 bases and J by 4 bases, and 16 bases separated the two germline ends. The CDR3 extends over 14 amino acids. Germline CDR1 MNHEY, CDR2 SVGAGI. CDR3 region: CASIQLDRGTEAFF. The CDR3 coding sequence is TGTGCCAGCATCCAATTGGACAGAGGCACTGAAGCTTTCTTT.

This sequence joins TRBV19 and TRBJ2-7, with 7 positions matching TRBD1. The CDR3 sequence is 14 residues long. The V and J ends lost 7 bases and 1 base, in that order; junction bases with no gene match: 7. Germline V gene data show CDR1 as LNHDA and CDR2 as SQIVND (reference sequence). This CDR3 reads CASKGAFSSYEQYF. In DNA form, the CDR3 reads TGTGCCAGTAAGGGGGCCTTCTCATCCTACGAGCAGTACTTC.

As regards this clone: This specimen includes other DNA sequences encoding the same CDR3. This chain connects TRBV15 to TRBJ2-7, with D unresolved. From germline, CDR1 is LNHNV and CDR2 YYDKDF (reference sequence). Trimming shortened V by 0 bases and J by 3 bases, and 9 bases separated the two germline ends. CDR3 size: 14 residues. CDR3 loop: CATSRDRGSYEQYF. Here the CDR3 DNA reads TGTGCCACCAGCAGAGATCGTGGCAGCTACGAGCAGTACTTC.

V and J are TRBV6-6 and TRBJ1-2; possible D gene TRBD1, 5 bases. CDR1 MNHNY and CDR2 SVGAGI come from the germline V gene (reference sequence). There are 15 residues in the CDR3. The V end was cut by 2 bases, the J end by 4 bases, with 14 bases between. CDR3 nucleotide sequence: TGTGCCAGCAGTTACGGCGGGGCCCTCTCCTATGGCTACACCTTC. Translated, it gives CASSYGGALSYGYTF.

The chain carries TRBV25-1 and TRBJ2-3; 9 bases align to TRBD1. Per the germline V gene, CDR1 is MGHDK and CDR2 is SYGVNS. This CDR3 region has 16 residues. With V trimmed by 4 bases and J by 4 bases, 9 bases remained unmatched. Here the CDR3 reads CASSVPGQGFPDTQYF. In DNA form, the CDR3 reads TGTGCCAGCAGTGTACCGGGACAGGGCTTCCCAGATACGCAGTATTTT.

The chain has TRBV7-6 and TRBJ2-3; D is possibly TRBD2 (7 bases). CDR1 is SGHVS and CDR2 is FNYEAQ in the germline V gene. Trimming took off 1 base at V and 4 bases at J, with 15 bases between the two ends. The CDR3 is 16 amino acids. The CDR3 nucleotides are TGTGCCAGCAGCTTAGGGCCGGGGGGCAGGGCAGATACGCAGTATTTT. Translating gives CASSLGPGGRADTQYF.

The V call is TRBV30, the J call TRBJ1-5; no reliable D call. This CDR3 spans 13 amino acids. V dropped 3 bases and J dropped 0 bases, with 6 bases sitting between them. The germline gives CDR1 GTSNPN, CDR2 SVGIG (reference sequence). CDR3 bases: TGTGCCTGGAGCGAGGATAGCAATCAGCCCCAGCATTTT. It specifies CAWSEDSNQPQHF.

The chain combines TRBV9 with TRBJ2-3; D perhaps matches TRBD1 (5 bases). The CDR3 runs 17 residues. Deletions cut 2 bases from V and 0 bases from J, with 16 bases between. Germline loops: CDR1 SGDLS, CDR2 YYNGEE. This CDR3 is CASSVSGQLTSTDTQYF. As DNA, the CDR3 is TGTGCCAGCAGCGTCTCAGGGCAGTTGACTAGCACAGATACGCAGTATTTT.

Concerning this clone: At the DNA level, this CDR3 is encoded by other sequences in the same sample as well. V gene TRBV12-5 combines with J gene TRBJ2-1; 7 bases map to TRBD2. The ends lost 5 bases at V and 3 bases at J; junction bases unmatched: 7. Germline lookup yields CDR1 LGHNT and CDR2 FRNRAP. The CDR3 consists of 15 residues. The CDR3 loop is CASGGGSFGYNEQFF. The CDR3 nucleotides are TGTGCTAGTGGTGGCGGGAGTTTCGGCTACAATGAGCAGTTCTTC.

The V call is TRBV6-1, the J call TRBJ2-5; 9 bases are shared with TRBD1. This CDR3 is built from 15 residues. Germline loops: CDR1 MNHNS, CDR2 SASEGT. V shed 0 bases, J shed 9 bases, and the junction held 8 bases outside the gene matches. The CDR3 sequence: CASSEALQGARSQYF. CDR3 DNA sequence: TGTGCCAGCAGTGAAGCGCTACAGGGGGCGCGGTCCCAGTACTTC.

J is TRBJ1-4 and V is TRBV15; the D gene is possibly TRBD1 (5 bases). The CDR3 spans 16 residues. CDR1 is LNHNV and CDR2 is YYDKDF in the germline V gene (reference sequence). V was shortened by 3 bases and J by 0 bases, with 11 bases between the two germline ends. CDR3 sequence reads: CATSRGGTATNEKLFF. CDR3 DNA sequence: TGTGCCACCAGCAGGGGGGGAACAGCAACTAATGAAAAACTGTTTTTT.

The rearrangement uses TRBV7-9 and TRBJ2-7; weak D call: TRBD1 (5 bases). Germline V gene data show CDR1 as SEHNR and CDR2 as FQNEAQ (reference sequence). The CDR3 totals 15 residues. Trimming removed 0 bases at V and 5 bases at J, with 14 bases between. The CDR3 nucleotides read TGTGCCAGCAGCTTAGCTAGGGGCCAGCCAAACGAGCAGTACTTC. It specifies CASSLARGQPNEQYF.

In this sample, this clone turned up a few times. The chain uses TRBV21-1 and TRBJ2-7; TRBD1, the table's D call, lacks a check against the DNA. TRBV21-1 is termed a pseudogene. CDR3 length equals 16 residues. The CDR3, as DNA: TGTGCCAGCAGCACCCCACATGGGCCGGTCTCCTACGAGCAGTACTTC. It codes for CASSTPHGPVSYEQYF.

The J gene is TRBJ2-7, the V gene TRBV29-1, with 7 nucleotides matching TRBD1. The CDR3 is made up of 12 amino acids. With V trimmed by 6 bases and J by 5 bases, 7 bases remained unmatched. Per the germline V gene, CDR1 is SQVTM and CDR2 is ANQGSEA. As DNA, the CDR3 is TGCAGCGTACTGACAGGGTTTGACGAGCAGTACTTC. Amino acids: CSVLTGFDEQYF.

This chain uses TRBV9 with TRBJ1-3; D not resolved. There are 16 residues in the CDR3. V lost 0 bases and J 0 bases, leaving 10 bases between the germline ends. Germline V CDR1 and CDR2: SGDLS, YYNGEE. The CDR3 loop is CASSVGRTDSGNTIYF. The CDR3 nucleotides are TGTGCCAGCAGCGTAGGGAGGACGGACTCTGGAAACACCATATATTTT.

The CDR3 DNA sequence: TGTGCCAGCAGCCCCTACGGACAGGGGGCGAACGGCTACACCTTC. This encodes CASSPYGQGANGYTF. The chain couples TRBV6-6 to TRBJ1-2; 11 bases map to TRBD1. CDR3 length: 15 residues. Germline V CDR1 and CDR2: MNHNY, SVGAGI (reference sequence). After removal of 6 bases from V and 8 bases from J, the junction contained 11 bases not matched to a gene.

The chain combines TRBV7-3 with TRBJ2-3, with D possibly being TRBD2 (6 bases). CDR1 is SGHTA, CDR2 FQGTGA, per germline. V was pared by 1 base and J by 0 bases, with 11 bases between. The CDR3 totals 16 residues. CDR3 in amino acids: CASSLRSGESTDTQYF. In DNA, the CDR3 is TGTGCCAGCAGCTTAAGGTCGGGGGAGAGCACAGATACGCAGTATTTT.

Notes on this clone: Sequence at one end of the junction differs from germline and may be a read error. The chain links TRBV7-3 to TRBJ2-5, with a possible D match to TRBD2 (5 bases). Looked up from germline, CDR1 is SGHTA and CDR2 is FQGTGA. This CDR3 is 10 amino acids long. CDR3 bases: TGTGCCAGCAGCCACCTATTCGGGGACTTC. It translates to CASSHLFGDF.

To note about this clone: Its ends do not fully match the called genes, so a read error is possible. The same CDR3 arises from other DNA sequences in this sample as well. The V gene is TRBV4-3, the J gene TRBJ2-7; D remains unclear. Germline CDR1 and CDR2: LGHNA and YSLEER. The CDR3 has 16 amino acids. The CDR3 bases are TGCGCCAGCAGCCAAGACCTAGAGTTTGGGTTCTACGAGCAGTATTTC. Translating it yields CASSQDLEFGFYEQYF.

The V gene is TRBV5-1, the J gene TRBJ2-5, with a possible D match to TRBD2 (5 bases). The J call is doubtful: the DNA matches TRBJ2-7 better. Germline V gene data show CDR1 as SGHRS and CDR2 as YFSETQ. The CDR3 runs 14 residues. The CDR3 protein is CASSWGAPKGEQYF. The CDR3 region has the DNA TGCGCAAGCTCTTGGGGAGCACCTAAGGGCGAGCAGTACTTC.